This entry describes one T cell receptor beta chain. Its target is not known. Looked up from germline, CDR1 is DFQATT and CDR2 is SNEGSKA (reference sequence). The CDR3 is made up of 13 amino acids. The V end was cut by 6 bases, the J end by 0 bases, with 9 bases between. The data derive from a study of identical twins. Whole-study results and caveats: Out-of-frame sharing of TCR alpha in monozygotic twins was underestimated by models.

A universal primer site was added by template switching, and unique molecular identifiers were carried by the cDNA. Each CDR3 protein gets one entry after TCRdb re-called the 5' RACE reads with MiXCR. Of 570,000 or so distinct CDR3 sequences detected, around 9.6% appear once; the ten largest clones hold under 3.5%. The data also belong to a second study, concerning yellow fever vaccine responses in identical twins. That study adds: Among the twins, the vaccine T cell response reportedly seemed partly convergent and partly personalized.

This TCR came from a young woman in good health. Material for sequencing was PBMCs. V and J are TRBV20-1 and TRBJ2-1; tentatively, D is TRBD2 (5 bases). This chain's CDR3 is CSASTSSYNEQFF. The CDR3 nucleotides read TGCAGTGCCTCCACTAGCTCCTACAATGAGCAGTTCTTC.